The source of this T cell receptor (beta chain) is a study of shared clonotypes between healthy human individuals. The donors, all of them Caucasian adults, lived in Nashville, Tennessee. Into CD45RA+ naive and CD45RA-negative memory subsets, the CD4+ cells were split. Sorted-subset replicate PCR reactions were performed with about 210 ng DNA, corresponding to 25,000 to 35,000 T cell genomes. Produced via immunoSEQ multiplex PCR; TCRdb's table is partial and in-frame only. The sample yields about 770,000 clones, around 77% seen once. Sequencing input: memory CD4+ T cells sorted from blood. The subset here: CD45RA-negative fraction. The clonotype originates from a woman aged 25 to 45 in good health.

The CDR3 nucleotides read TGTGCCACCCGGGGTTTCAACACCGGGGAGCTGTTTTTT. Protein product: CATRGFNTGELFF. The J gene is TRBJ2-2, the V gene TRBV27; D might be TRBD2 (5 bases). The germline gives CDR1 MNHEY, CDR2 SMNVEV (reference sequence). There are 13 residues in the CDR3. V was pared by 10 bases and J by 2 bases, with 11 bases between.